This TCR beta chain was captured by sequencing in a study of cytomegalovirus exposure and HLA in healthy donors. Between the trimmed V and J ends, which lost 5 bases and 0 bases, there was a span of 8 bases. CDR3 size: 14 residues. The germline gives CDR1 LNHNV, CDR2 YYDKDF (reference sequence). Vbeta (60) and Jbeta (13) primers were used in the PCR. The table came from immunoSEQ multiplex PCR; TCRdb's copy has only in-frame clones and leaves some out. Of some 140,000 clones detected, 60% to 85% appear once; the ten largest clones hold approximately 1%. This TCR derives from a man in his late teens or twenties in good health and CMV-seronegative. This chain joins TRBV15 and TRBJ1-5; a possible D gene is TRBD1 (5 bases). What was sequenced was PBMCs. CDR3 protein: CATSRGNSNQPQHF. Here the CDR3 DNA reads TGTGCCACCAGCCGGGGGAATAGCAATCAGCCCCAGCATTTT.